This TCR beta chain is from a study of cytomegalovirus exposure and HLA in healthy donors. The PCR employed 60 Vbeta primers together with 13 Jbeta primers. Some clones are missing from TCRdb's copy, which holds only in-frame ones; the method was immunoSEQ multiplex PCR. This table has 40,000 or so clones, 68% appearing once. General study results and limits: In a later analysis, the majority of CMV-associated beta chains seemingly showed HLA restriction.

This clone was picked up one time. Its antigen is undetermined. Trimming stripped 2 bases from V and 1 base from J, with 8 bases between. Germline CDR1 and CDR2: MNHNY and SVGAGI (reference sequence). The CDR3 spans 15 residues. Input material: PBMCs. The genes are TRBV6-6 and TRBJ2-2; D is unclear. This TCR came from a man aged 35 to 55 in good health and CMV-seronegative. CDR3 sequence reads: CASSYVPENTGELFF. The CDR3 DNA follows: TGTGCCAGCAGTTACGTCCCAGAGAACACCGGGGAGCTGTTTTTT.